This TCR beta chain was profiled in a study of regulatory T cells in long-lasting Graves disease. Overall study context: The antithyroid drugs taken by newly diagnosed Graves' patients had been used for under 3 months.

This sample's time point: newly diagnosed GD, antithyroid drugs for less than 3 months. The TCR library was made from RNA extracted from PBMCs. This clonotype was found many times. Its antigen is currently unknown. This CDR3 contains 17 residues. Germline V lookup: CDR1 MDHEN, CDR2 SYDVKM. The V and J ends lost 1 base and 7 bases, in that order; junction bases with no gene match: 9. Study-wide points: Under persistent disease, TRBV28, TRBJ1-2 and TRBJ2-5 were used preferentially. Accuracy might have suffered from few samples.

Library construction for TCR beta used iRepertoire HTBI primers and Arm-PCR of CDR3 regions. TCRdb called the multiplex PCR reads again in MiXCR, with one record for every CDR3 protein. The data contain 560,000 or so distinct CDR3 sequences, about 16% of them singletons. This sample was also put to use in a study of T cells in Graves' hyperthyroidism and ophthalmopathy. That paper adds: Pregnant or lactating patients were excluded, as were those with uncontrolled infection or other autoimmune disease.

This TCR was sampled from a man in his late teens or twenties with Graves disease. The rearrangement uses TRBV28 and TRBJ2-1, with 11 nucleotides matching TRBD1. The specimen was peripheral blood mononuclear cells (PBMCs), collected at new diagnosis, from a patient treated with antithyroid drugs. CDR3 nucleotide sequence: TGTGCCAGCAGTTTATTCTTGGGACAGGGGGTCATGAATGAGCAGTTCTTC. This gives the protein CASSLFLGQGVMNEQFF.